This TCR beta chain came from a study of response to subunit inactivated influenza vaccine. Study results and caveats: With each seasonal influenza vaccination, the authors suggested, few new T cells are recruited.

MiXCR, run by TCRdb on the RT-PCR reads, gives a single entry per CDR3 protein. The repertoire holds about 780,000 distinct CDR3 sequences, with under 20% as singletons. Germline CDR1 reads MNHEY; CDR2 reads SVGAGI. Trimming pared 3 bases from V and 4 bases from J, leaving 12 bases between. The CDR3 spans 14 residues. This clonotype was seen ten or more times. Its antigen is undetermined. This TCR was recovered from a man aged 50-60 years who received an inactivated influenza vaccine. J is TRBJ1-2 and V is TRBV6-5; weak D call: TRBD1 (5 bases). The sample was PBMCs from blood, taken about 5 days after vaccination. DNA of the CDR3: TGTGCCAGCAGTTATCAGGGTCGGGGCTATGGCTACACCTTC. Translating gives CASSYQGRGYGYTF.